This T cell receptor (beta chain) was sequenced in a study of blood T cell repertoires in COVID-19. Study-wide context: Sites across the United States, Italy and Spain contributed samples from acute and convalescent COVID-19.

As handled by the study authors: Reference gene primer amplification gave nucleated cell count estimates. Data came from immunoSEQ multiplex PCR; TCRdb stores just in-frame clones and leaves some out. Clone size and V and J calls were adopted from that table, with D and trimming inferred from the DNA. The sample has around 160,000 clones; approximately 83% are singletons. With 0 bases removed from V and 2 bases from J, the gap between germline ends came to 6 bases. This CDR3 contains 14 residues. Germline CDR1 is KGHSH and CDR2 is LQKENI. Input material: peripheral blood. The V call is TRBV18, the J call TRBJ2-3; D is uncertain. This TCR came from a man in his 60s with acute or convalescent COVID-19. CDR3 amino acids: CASSPPSYTDTQYF. CDR3 DNA: TGTGCCAGCTCACCACCGAGTTACACAGATACGCAGTATTTT. The whole variable domain, remainder taken from reference TRBV18 and TRBJ2-3, is NAGVMQNPRHLVRRRGQEARLRCSPMKGHSHVYWYRQLPEEGLKFMVYLQKENIIDESGMPKERFSAEFPKEGPSILRIQQVVRGDSAAYFCASSPPSYTDTQYFGPGTRLTVL.